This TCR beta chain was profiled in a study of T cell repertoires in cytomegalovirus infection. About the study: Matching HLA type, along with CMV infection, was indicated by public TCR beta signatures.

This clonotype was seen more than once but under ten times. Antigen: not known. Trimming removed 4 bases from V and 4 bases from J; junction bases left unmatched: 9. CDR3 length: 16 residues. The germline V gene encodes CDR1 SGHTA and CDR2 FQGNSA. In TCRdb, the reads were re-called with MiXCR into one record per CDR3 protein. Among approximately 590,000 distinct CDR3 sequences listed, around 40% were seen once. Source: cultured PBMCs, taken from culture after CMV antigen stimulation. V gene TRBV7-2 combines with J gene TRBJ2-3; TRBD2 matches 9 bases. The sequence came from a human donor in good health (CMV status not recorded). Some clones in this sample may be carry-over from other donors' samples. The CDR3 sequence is CASSYGVVAGADTQYF. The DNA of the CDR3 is TGTGCCAGCAGCTATGGTGTGGTAGCGGGAGCAGATACGCAGTATTTT.